This is a list of T cell receptor beta chains from one sample in a study of long-term antiretroviral therapy in people with HIV. Profiled with immunoSEQ multiplex PCR; TCRdb holds only in-frame clones, not every one. Among 26,000 or so clones listed, about 94% were seen once. Sequencing used unsorted PBMCs, obtained 6.2 years after starting antiretroviral therapy. The receptors derive from a man aged 40-55 years with HIV. CDR3s include the opening cysteine and the closing phenylalanine or tryptophan. D genes are given only for firm matches. Part of the rows lack a size; the others show once, few, many or a class for expanded clones.

j_call clone_size d_call v_call cdr3_aa cdr3_nt
TRBJ1-2 . TRBD1 TRBV18 CASSSQQGKNYGYTF TGTGCCAGCTCTTCACAACAGGGGAAGAACTATGGCTACACCTTC
TRBJ1-3 . . TRBV7-9 CASSFFLGRDSRSGNTIYF TGTGCCAGCAGCTTCTTCCTAGGTCGGGATTCGCGCTCTGGAAACACCATATATTTT
TRBJ2-2 . . TRBV7-2 CASSFWGNTGELFF TGTGCCAGCAGCTTTTGGGGGAACACCGGGGAGCTGTTTTTT
TRBJ1-1 . . TRBV6-5 CASSYSTNRAISEAFF TGTGCCAGCAGTTACTCCACCAACAGGGCCATTTCTGAAGCTTTCTTT
TRBJ2-2 . TRBD2 TRBV15 CATSEPGLAVNTGELFF TGTGCCACCAGCGAACCGGGACTAGCGGTCAACACCGGGGAGCTGTTTTTT
TRBJ2-7 . . TRBV7-8 CASSEQNAGPYEQYF TGTGCCAGCAGCGAACAAAATGCTGGGCCCTACGAGCAGTACTTC
TRBJ2-5 . . TRBV11-2 CASTLVGGGPRETQYF TGTGCCAGCACCTTAGTAGGGGGAGGGCCTCGAGAGACCCAGTACTTC
TRBJ1-2 . . TRBV5-1 CASSLTGLLNYGYTF TGCGCCAGCAGCCTAACAGGACTCCTTAACTATGGCTACACCTTC
TRBJ1-2 . . TRBV7-2 CASSLEVRGGYTF TGTGCCAGCAGCTTAGAGGTCCGGGGAGGCTACACCTTC
TRBJ2-1 once . TRBV5-5 CASSRSGSYNEQFF TGTGCCAGCAGCCGTTCGGGGTCCTACAATGAGCAGTTCTTC
TRBJ2-2 . . TRBV5-1 CASNPAGQTGELFF TGCGCCAGCAATCCAGCGGGACAGACCGGGGAGCTGTTTTTT
TRBJ1-1 . . TRBV11-1 CASSLNWANTEAFF TGTGCCAGCAGCCTAAACTGGGCGAACACTGAAGCTTTCTTT
TRBJ2-2 . . TRBV19 CASRETGELFF TGTGCCAGCAGGGAAACCGGGGAGCTGTTTTTT
TRBJ1-2 . . TRBV15 CATSRDVVDGYTF TGTGCCACCAGCAGAGATGTGGTTGATGGCTACACCTTC
TRBJ1-2 . TRBD1 TRBV5-1 CASSRVPTGGNYGYTF TGCGCCAGCAGCAGAGTTCCGACAGGGGGCAACTATGGCTACACCTTC
TRBJ1-1 . . TRBV27 CASSFASGRNTEAFF TGTGCCAGCAGTTTCGCCTCCGGGAGGAACACTGAAGCTTTCTTT
TRBJ2-2 . . TRBV11-3 CASSRAGTAGELFF TGTGCCAGCAGCAGGGCGGGGACCGCCGGGGAGCTGTTTTTT
TRBJ1-4 . TRBD1 TRBV4-2 CASSHEDRREKLFF TGTGCCAGCAGCCACGAGGACAGGCGTGAAAAACTGTTTTTT
TRBJ2-5 . . TRBV5-1 CASSLNRLETQYF TGCGCCAGCAGCTTGAACCGTCTGGAGACCCAGTACTTC
TRBJ2-7 . . TRBV5-1 CASSSHTNFRDNEQYF TGCGCCAGCAGCTCTCATACTAACTTCCGGGACAACGAGCAGTACTTC
TRBJ2-1 . TRBD1 TRBV5-1 CASSQNTGAGQFF TGCGCCAGCAGCCAAAATACAGGGGCAGGGCAGTTCTTC
TRBJ1-3 . . TRBV5-1 CASSLQGYAGNTIYF TGCGCCAGCAGCTTACAGGGATATGCTGGAAACACCATATATTTT
TRBJ2-1 once . TRBV19 CASSMRPSSYNEQFF TGTGCCAGTAGTATGAGGCCTAGCTCCTACAATGAGCAGTTCTTC
TRBJ2-7 . TRBD2 TRBV28 CASSPGLAGVKEQYF TGTGCCAGCAGCCCTGGACTAGCGGGAGTCAAAGAGCAGTACTTC
TRBJ1-1 once . TRBV2 CASSLRGNTEAFF TGTGCCAGCAGTCTCAGGGGGAACACTGAAGCTTTCTTT
TRBJ2-7 . TRBD2 TRBV25-1 CASSEPGRVLNHEQYF TGTGCCAGCAGTGAACCCGGGAGGGTTCTAAACCACGAGCAGTACTTC
TRBJ2-7 . . TRBV5-4 CASSRDGWYEQYF TGTGCCAGCAGCCGAGACGGATGGTACGAGCAGTACTTC
TRBJ2-7 . . TRBV10-2 CASSGGPGYEQYF TGCGCCAGCAGTGGAGGGCCCGGTTACGAGCAGTACTTC
TRBJ1-1 . . TRBV7-9 CASSRDNFNTEAFF TGTGCCAGCAGCCGGGACAACTTTAACACTGAAGCTTTCTTT
TRBJ1-1 . . TRBV21-1 CASSKRGLPNTEAFF TGTGCCAGCAGCAAACGCGGACTACCGAACACTGAAGCTTTCTTT
TRBJ2-3 . TRBD2 TRBV2 CASSVRGTSGRITDTQYF TGTGCCAGCAGTGTTCGGGGGACTAGCGGGAGGATTACAGATACGCAGTATTTT
TRBJ2-2 . . TRBV6-5 CASSYRQNTGELFF TGTGCCAGCAGTTACAGACAGAACACCGGGGAGCTGTTTTTT
TRBJ2-5 . . TRBV7-2 CASRPDRFQETQYF TGTGCCAGCAGGCCTGACAGGTTCCAAGAGACCCAGTACTTC
TRBJ2-5 . . TRBV29-1 CSVEVFGTVGEETQYF TGCAGCGTTGAGGTTTTTGGGACTGTGGGGGAAGAGACCCAGTACTTC
TRBJ2-7 . TRBD1 TRBV14 CASSHDRGPYEQYF TGTGCCAGCAGCCACGACAGGGGGCCCTACGAGCAGTACTTC
TRBJ1-2 . . TRBV7-2 CASSKNRERDGYTF TGTGCCAGCAGCAAAAACAGGGAGCGGGATGGCTACACCTTC
TRBJ1-2 . . TRBV2 CASYEGQSYGYTF TGTGCCAGTTATGAAGGGCAGAGCTATGGCTACACCTTC
TRBJ2-7 . . TRBV11-1 CASSPTMEGSGYEQYF TGTGCCAGCAGTCCTACCATGGAGGGGAGTGGGTACGAGCAGTACTTC
TRBJ2-3 . TRBD2 TRBV7-3 CASSLLAGVTDTQYF TGTGCCAGCAGCTTACTAGCGGGAGTCACAGATACGCAGTATTTT
TRBJ1-2 . TRBD1 TRBV9 CASSAGQGVGGYTF TGTGCCAGCAGCGCCGGACAGGGGGTAGGTGGCTACACCTTC
TRBJ1-5 . . TRBV19 CASSVTGLGQPQHF TGTGCCAGTAGTGTAACAGGGCTGGGGCAGCCCCAGCATTTT
TRBJ2-6 . . TRBV7-3 CASSSRGGSGDSGANVLTF TGTGCCAGCAGCTCCCGGGGAGGAAGCGGCGACTCTGGGGCCAACGTCCTGACTTTC
TRBJ1-1 . . TRBV5-1 CASSFGGTAEAFF TGCGCCAGCAGCTTTGGAGGGACTGCTGAAGCTTTCTTT
TRBJ2-3 . TRBD2 TRBV30 CAWTRGGRATDTQYF TGTGCCTGGACGCGTGGGGGGAGGGCCACAGATACGCAGTATTTT
TRBJ1-2 . . TRBV6-1 CASNKEEPTNYGYTF TGTGCCAGCAACAAGGAGGAGCCCACTAACTATGGCTACACCTTC
TRBJ2-7 . . TRBV7-2 CASSSQWISYEQYF TGTGCCAGCAGCTCCCAGTGGATTTCCTACGAGCAGTACTTC
TRBJ2-7 few . TRBV18 CASSPPIPLSSYEQYF TGTGCCAGCTCACCACCGATACCGCTGAGCTCCTACGAGCAGTACTTC
TRBJ2-6 . . TRBV11-2 CASSSGVHSTTF TGTGCCAGCAGCTCGGGGGTTCACTCCACGACTTTC
TRBJ2-3 . . TRBV9 CASSRRTGDPTDTQYF TGTGCCAGCAGTCGACGGACTGGAGACCCCACAGATACGCAGTATTTT
TRBJ2-1 . . TRBV28 CASSLTGREQFF TGTGCCAGCAGCCTGACAGGTCGTGAGCAGTTCTTC
TRBJ2-1 . TRBD2 TRBV27 CASSRAGLAEPPQFF TGTGCCAGCAGCCGTGCCGGACTAGCGGAACCACCCCAGTTCTTC
TRBJ2-5 . TRBD1 TRBV5-1 CASSAWDRETQYF TGCGCCAGCAGCGCCTGGGACAGGGAGACCCAGTACTTC
TRBJ2-3 once . TRBV4-1 CASSQVRGLWDTQYF TGCGCCAGCAGCCAAGTACGGGGTTTGTGGGATACGCAGTATTTT
TRBJ2-7 . . TRBV7-9 CASSLSTAAYEQYF TGTGCCAGCAGCTTATCTACGGCCGCCTACGAGCAGTACTTC
TRBJ1-4 . . TRBV19 CASSIEGDSNEKLFF TGTGCCAGTAGTATAGAAGGGGACTCTAATGAAAAACTGTTTTTT
TRBJ2-7 . TRBD2 TRBV5-4 CASAGLAGRGDEQYF TGTGCCAGCGCGGGACTAGCGGGAAGGGGAGACGAGCAGTACTTC
TRBJ1-5 . TRBD1 TRBV6-6 CASNLGGPPQHF TGTGCCAGCAACCTAGGGGGCCCGCCCCAGCATTTT